This T cell receptor beta chain comes out of a study of blood T cell repertoires in COVID-19. The length of the CDR3 is 16 residues. The germline V gene has CDR1 MNHNS and CDR2 SASEGT. V shed 4 bases, J shed 2 bases, and the junction held 8 bases outside the gene matches. Some clones are missing from TCRdb's copy, which holds only in-frame ones; the method was immunoSEQ multiplex PCR. Of approximately 130,000 clones in the sample, around 83% were seen once. Assignments of participants to cohorts depended upon their own reported clinical history. Material for sequencing was PBMCs or T cells enriched from blood (not recorded which). V and J are TRBV6-1 and TRBJ1-5; 7 bases are a match to TRBD1. The receptor was isolated from a man aged 25-45 years who had recovered from COVID-19. Here the CDR3 DNA reads TGTGCCAGCAGTGTATCGAGACAGGGTGGCAATCAGCCCCAGCATTTT. The encoded protein is CASSVSRQGGNQPQHF.